The source of this T cell receptor beta chain is a study of T cell responses to AZD1222 COVID-19 vaccine. Study summary: Analyses pooled second doses at about 4 or about 12 weeks. Study-level points and caveats: Spike-specific TCR repertoires showed rising breadth and depth after two AZD1222 doses. Unmutated variant regions reportedly attract nearly half of all spike-specific TCRs.

Regarding this clone: As yet, its antigen is unknown.

Sequenced by immunoSEQ multiplex PCR; TCRdb stores in-frame clones only, minus some. The table has some 150,000 clones, 70% to 90% seen once. The TCR sequence derives from an adult in good health. Specimen: peripheral blood, collected on day 0 of AZD1222 vaccination.

The CDR3: CASIGGGGGEKLFF. The CDR3 DNA is TGTGCCAGTATTGGAGGCGGAGGAGGAGAAAAACTGTTTTTT. V gene TRBV19 combines with J gene TRBJ1-4; D gene uncertain. The V gene lost 7 bases and the J gene lost 8 bases, with 17 bases spanning the gap. This CDR3 is 14 amino acids long. Germline assignment: CDR1 LNHDA and CDR2 SQIVND (reference sequence).